This record covers a single T cell receptor (beta chain). Its antigen is not identified. Library preparation for TCR beta used quantitative 5'-RACE with molecular barcodes. TCRdb reanalysed the 5' RACE reads using MiXCR and keeps one entry per CDR3 protein. The sample has about 800,000 distinct CDR3 sequences, approximately 10% seen once. J lost 5 bases, V lost 5 bases, and 6 bases had no gene match. In germline, CDR1 is MNHEY, CDR2 SMNVEV (reference sequence). The CDR3 consists of 14 residues. The data were taken from a study of CD8 T cells in ankylosing spondylitis. Findings and limits, study-wide: Disease-linked clones had a CD8+ phenotype and relatively low frequency in peripheral blood. Some motif variants were previously reported in reactive arthritis synovial fluid and blood. Reportedly, disease-linked clones are significantly enriched in ankylosing spondylitis patients' matched synovial fluid. Seven to nine highly homologous variants made up a TCR beta motif that seemed to typify ankylosing spondylitis blood.

The clonotype originates from a male donor with ankylosing spondylitis. The J gene is TRBJ2-7, the V gene TRBV27, with 10 bases fitting TRBD1. The sample was blood, either unsorted or a sorted T cell fraction (not recorded which). The CDR3 region is CASSPGQGNHEQYF. The DNA of the CDR3 is TGTGCCAGCAGTCCGGGACAGGGGAACCACGAGCAGTACTTC.